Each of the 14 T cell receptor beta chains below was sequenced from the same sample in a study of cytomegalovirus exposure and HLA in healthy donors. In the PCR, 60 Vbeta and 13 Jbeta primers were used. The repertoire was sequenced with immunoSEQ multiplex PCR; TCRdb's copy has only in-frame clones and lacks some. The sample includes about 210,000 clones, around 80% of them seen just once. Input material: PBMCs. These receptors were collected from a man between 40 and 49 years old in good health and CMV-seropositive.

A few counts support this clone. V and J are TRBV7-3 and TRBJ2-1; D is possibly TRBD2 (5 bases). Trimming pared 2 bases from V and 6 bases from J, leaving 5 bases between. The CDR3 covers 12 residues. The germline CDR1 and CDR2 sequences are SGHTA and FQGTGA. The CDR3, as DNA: TGTGCCAGCAGCTTAGAGGGCAATGAGCAGTTCTTC. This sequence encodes CASSLEGNEQFF.

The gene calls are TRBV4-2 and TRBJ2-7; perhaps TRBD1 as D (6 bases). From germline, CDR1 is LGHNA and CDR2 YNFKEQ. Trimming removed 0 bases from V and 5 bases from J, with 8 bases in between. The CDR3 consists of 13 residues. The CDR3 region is CASSQDRGHEQYF. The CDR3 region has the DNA TGTGCCAGCAGCCAAGACAGGGGACACGAGCAGTACTTC.

The CDR3 DNA follows: TGTGCCAGCAGTTTCCCAGCCCCCCTAGCGGGGGTCTACAATGAGCAGTTCTTC. Encoded protein: CASSFPAPLAGVYNEQFF. The chain joins TRBV27 to TRBJ2-1; TRBD2 agrees at 10 bases. The germline gives CDR1 MNHEY, CDR2 SMNVEV (reference sequence). J lost 3 bases, V lost 3 bases, and 11 bases had no gene match. The CDR3 has 18 residues.

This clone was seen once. The chain's CDR3 is CATQQDLGNTIYF. Here the CDR3 DNA reads TGTGCCACCCAACAGGATCTTGGAAACACCATATATTTT. The chain employs TRBV6-6 and TRBJ1-3; a possible D gene is TRBD1 (5 bases). The V and J ends lost 10 bases and 3 bases respectively, with 13 bases between them. CDR3 size: 13 residues. CDR1 is MNHNY and CDR2 is SVGAGI in the germline V gene (reference sequence).

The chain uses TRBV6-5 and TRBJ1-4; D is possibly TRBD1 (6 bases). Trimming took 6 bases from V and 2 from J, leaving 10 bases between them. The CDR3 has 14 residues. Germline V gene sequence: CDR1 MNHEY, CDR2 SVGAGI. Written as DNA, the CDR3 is TGTGCCAGCAGCGACAGGACGACTAATGAAAAACTGTTTTTT. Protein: CASSDRTTNEKLFF.

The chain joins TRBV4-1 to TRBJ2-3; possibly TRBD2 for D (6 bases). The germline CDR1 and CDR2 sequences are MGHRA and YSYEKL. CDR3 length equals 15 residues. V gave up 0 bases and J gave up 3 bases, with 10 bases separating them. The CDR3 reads CASSQDRRETDTQYF. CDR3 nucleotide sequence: TGCGCCAGCAGCCAAGATAGGAGGGAGACAGATACGCAGTATTTT.

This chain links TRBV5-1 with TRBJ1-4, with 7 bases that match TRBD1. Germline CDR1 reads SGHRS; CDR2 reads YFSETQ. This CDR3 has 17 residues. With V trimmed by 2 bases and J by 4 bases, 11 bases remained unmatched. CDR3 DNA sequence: TGCGCCAGCAGCTTTTATACCGGGACAGAAAATAATGAAAAACTGTTTTTT. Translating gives CASSFYTGTENNEKLFF.

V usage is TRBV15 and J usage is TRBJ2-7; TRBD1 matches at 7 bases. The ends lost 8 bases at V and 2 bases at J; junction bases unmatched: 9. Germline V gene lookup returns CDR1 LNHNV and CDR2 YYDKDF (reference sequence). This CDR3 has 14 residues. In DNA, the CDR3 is TGTGCCACCCGGGAACGGGACAGTGCCTACGAGCAGTACTTC. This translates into CATRERDSAYEQYF.

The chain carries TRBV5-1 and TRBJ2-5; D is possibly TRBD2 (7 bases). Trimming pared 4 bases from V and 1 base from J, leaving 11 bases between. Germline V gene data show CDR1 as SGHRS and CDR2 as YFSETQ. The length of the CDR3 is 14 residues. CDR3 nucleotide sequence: TGCGCCAGCAGCGGGGGGGGCGCCCAAGAGACCCAGTACTTC. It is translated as CASSGGGAQETQYF.

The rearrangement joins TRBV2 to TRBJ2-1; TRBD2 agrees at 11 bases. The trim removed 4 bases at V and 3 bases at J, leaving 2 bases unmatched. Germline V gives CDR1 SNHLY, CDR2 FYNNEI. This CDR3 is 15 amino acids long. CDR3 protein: CASSVTSGSYNEQFF. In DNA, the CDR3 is TGTGCCAGCAGTGTAACTAGCGGGAGCTACAATGAGCAGTTCTTC.

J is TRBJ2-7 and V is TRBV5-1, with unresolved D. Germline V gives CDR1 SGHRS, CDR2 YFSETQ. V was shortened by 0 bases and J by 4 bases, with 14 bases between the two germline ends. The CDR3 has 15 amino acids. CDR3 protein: CASSLAGTPGYEQYV. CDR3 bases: TGCGCCAGCAGCTTGGCCGGCACGCCGGGTTACGAGCAGTACGTC.

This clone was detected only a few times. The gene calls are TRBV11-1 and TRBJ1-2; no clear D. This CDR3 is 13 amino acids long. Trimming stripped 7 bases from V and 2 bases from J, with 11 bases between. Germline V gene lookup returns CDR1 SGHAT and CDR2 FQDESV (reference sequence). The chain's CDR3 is CASTAQENYGYTF. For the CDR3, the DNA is TGTGCCAGCACCGCCCAGGAAAACTATGGCTACACCTTC.

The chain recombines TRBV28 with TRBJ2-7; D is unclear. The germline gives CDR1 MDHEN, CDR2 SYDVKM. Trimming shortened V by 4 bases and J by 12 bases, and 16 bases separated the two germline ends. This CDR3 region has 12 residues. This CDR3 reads CASSSRGAPRYF. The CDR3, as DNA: TGTGCCAGCAGTTCACGCGGCGCCCCACGGTACTTC.

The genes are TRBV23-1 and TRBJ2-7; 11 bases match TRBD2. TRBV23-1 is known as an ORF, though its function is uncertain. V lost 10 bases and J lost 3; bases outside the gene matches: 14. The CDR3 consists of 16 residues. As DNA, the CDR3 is TGCGCCATCCCGTGGATAGCGGGAGGGTCGGGCTACGAGCAGTACGTC. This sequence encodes CAIPWIAGGSGYEQYV.